The clone carrying this TCR beta chain was picked up many times. Its antigen is undetermined. The second PCR ran about 6 to 11 cycles with a sample-barcoded 5' primer and J-beta primers. Carrying 12 random nucleotides, a template-switch adaptor labeled each individual cDNA molecule. TCRdb recomputed calls from the 5' RACE reads with MiXCR, one row per CDR3 protein. The table shows about 640,000 distinct CDR3 sequences, with under 30% occurring only once. This entry is derived from a study of blood T cells in healthy people across ages. V was shortened by 2 bases and J by 2 bases, with 7 bases between the two germline ends. The CDR3 sequence is 13 residues long. The V gene's germline CDR1 is LGHNA and CDR2 YNFKEQ. Study outcomes and limitations: Naive CD4+ cells and diversity were both higher in long-lived donors than in aged donors. Roughly linearly, TCR beta diversity per million T cells fell as age increased.

This clonotype originated in a woman at least 80 years old in good health. The rearrangement joins TRBV4-2 to TRBJ2-7, with a weak D call TRBD2 (5 bases). Sequencing was performed on blood. As DNA, the CDR3 is TGTGCCAGCAGCCAACCGGGAACCTACGAGCAGTACTTC. It is translated as CASSQPGTYEQYF.